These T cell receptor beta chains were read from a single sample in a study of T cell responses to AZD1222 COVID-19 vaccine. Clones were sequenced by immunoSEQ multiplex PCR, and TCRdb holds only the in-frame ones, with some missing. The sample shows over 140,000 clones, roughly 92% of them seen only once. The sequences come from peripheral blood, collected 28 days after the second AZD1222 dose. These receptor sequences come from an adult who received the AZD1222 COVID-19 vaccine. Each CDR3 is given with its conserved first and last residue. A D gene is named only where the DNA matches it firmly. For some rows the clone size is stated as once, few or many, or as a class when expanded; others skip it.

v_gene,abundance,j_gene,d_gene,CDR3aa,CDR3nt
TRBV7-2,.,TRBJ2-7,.,CASSRTEWSSYEQYF,TGTGCCAGCAGCCGTACGGAGTGGAGCTCCTACGAGCAGTACTTC
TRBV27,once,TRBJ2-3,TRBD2,CASSSQLAGVSTQYF,TGTGCCAGCAGTTCCCAACTAGCGGGAGTCAGTACGCAGTATTTT
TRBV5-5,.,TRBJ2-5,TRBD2,CASSPWTSVETQYF,TGTGCCAGCAGCCCTTGGACTAGCGTGGAGACCCAGTACTTC
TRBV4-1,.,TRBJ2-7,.,CASSQQQGLGYEQYF,TGCGCCAGCAGCCAACAGCAGGGTTTGGGCTACGAGCAGTACTTC
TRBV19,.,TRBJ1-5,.,CASSISSGPNQPQHF,TGTGCCAGTAGTATCTCGTCCGGACCCAATCAGCCCCAGCATTTT
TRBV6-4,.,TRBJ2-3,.,CASSDGARDTQYF,TGTGCCAGCAGTGACGGAGCCAGGGATACGCAGTATTTT
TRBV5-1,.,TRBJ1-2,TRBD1,CASSLVDRDYGYTF,TGCGCCAGCAGCTTGGTGGACAGGGATTATGGCTACACCTTC
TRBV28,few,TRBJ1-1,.,CASSLWARGNTEAFF,TGTGCCAGCAGTTTATGGGCCAGGGGGAACACTGAAGCTTTCTTT
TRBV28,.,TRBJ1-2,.,CASSFGGGYTF,TGTGCCAGCAGTTTCGGGGGCGGCTACACCTTC
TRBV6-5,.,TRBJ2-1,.,CASSYRGAVNEQFF,TGTGCCAGCAGTTACCGGGGGGCGGTCAATGAGCAGTTCTTC
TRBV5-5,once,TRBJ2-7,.,CASSSVGDAPLYEQYF,TGTGCCAGCAGCTCGGTTGGTGACGCACCACTCTACGAGCAGTACTTC
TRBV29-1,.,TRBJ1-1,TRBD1,CSADRGQAFF,TGCAGCGCTGACAGGGGGCAAGCTTTCTTT
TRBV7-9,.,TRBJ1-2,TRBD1,CASSQDRGSGNGYTF,TGTGCCAGCAGCCAGGACAGGGGCTCGGGGAATGGCTACACCTTC
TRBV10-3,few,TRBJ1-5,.,CAISDSTYRDQPQHF,TGTGCCATCAGTGATTCCACGTACAGGGACCAGCCCCAGCATTTT
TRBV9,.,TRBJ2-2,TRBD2,CASSVAPGGGRATGELFF,TGTGCCAGCAGCGTAGCTCCGGGAGGCGGGAGGGCCACCGGGGAGCTGTTTTTT
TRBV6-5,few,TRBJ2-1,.,CASSYGGFNEQFF,TGTGCCAGCAGTTACGGAGGGTTCAATGAGCAGTTCTTC
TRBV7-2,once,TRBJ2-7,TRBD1,CASSLPGQGTDEQYF,TGTGCCAGCAGCTTACCGGGCCAGGGGACAGACGAGCAGTACTTC
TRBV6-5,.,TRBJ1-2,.,CASSSRIYGYTF,TGTGCCAGCAGCTCGAGGATTTATGGCTACACCTTC
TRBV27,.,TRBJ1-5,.,CASSLSGAYQPQHF,TGTGCCAGCAGTTTATCTGGGGCCTATCAGCCCCAGCATTTT
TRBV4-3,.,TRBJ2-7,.,CASSQDRTSYEQYF,TGCGCCAGCAGCCAAGATCGGACTTCCTACGAGCAGTACTTC
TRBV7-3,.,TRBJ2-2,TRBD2,CASSPGGSLNTGELFF,TGTGCCAGCAGCCCCGGGGGGAGTTTGAACACCGGGGAGCTGTTTTTT
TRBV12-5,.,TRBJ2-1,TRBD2,CASALSGRENEQFF,TGTGCTAGTGCCCTTAGTGGGAGGGAGAATGAGCAGTTCTTC
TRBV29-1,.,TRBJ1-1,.,CSVARMNTEAFF,TGCAGCGTCGCTCGGATGAACACTGAAGCTTTCTTT
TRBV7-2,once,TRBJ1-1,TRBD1,CASSLQGATEAFF,TGTGCCAGCAGCTTACAGGGGGCCACTGAAGCTTTCTTT
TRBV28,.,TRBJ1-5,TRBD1,CASSPDRVLQPQHF,TGTGCCAGCAGTCCCGACAGGGTTTTGCAGCCCCAGCATTTT
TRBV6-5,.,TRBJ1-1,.,CASSRINTEAFF,TGTGCCAGCAGTCGGATTAACACTGAAGCTTTCTTT
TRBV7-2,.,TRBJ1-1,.,CASSLVGRVGEAFF,TGTGCCAGCAGCTTGGTCGGCAGAGTGGGAGAAGCTTTCTTT